The sequence of this T cell receptor beta chain was determined in a study of cytomegalovirus exposure and HLA in healthy donors. Notes on the study in general: Associated with cytomegalovirus, according to the listing, were 150 to 200 TCR beta chains.

Turning to this clone: Its matching antigen is unknown.

V shed 7 bases and J 4 bases; nucleotides not matched to a gene: 7. This CDR3 is 14 amino acids long. Germline V gene data show CDR1 as MNHEY and CDR2 as SVGAGI. The method was immunoSEQ multiplex PCR; TCRdb's version includes in-frame clones alone and lacks a portion of them. Of fewer than 200,000 clones in the sample, approximately 96% were seen once. The receptor was isolated from a woman under 30 in good health and CMV-seronegative. The chain carries TRBV6-5 and TRBJ2-7, with 10 bases fitting TRBD1. The specimen sequenced was PBMCs. The CDR3 region is CASIRDRGSYEQYF. DNA of the CDR3: TGTGCCAGCATACGGGACAGGGGTAGTTACGAGCAGTACTTC.